This T cell receptor (beta chain) was identified in a study of T cell responses to AZD1222 COVID-19 vaccine. Study observations and caveats: Two AZD1222 doses significantly raised spike-specific TCR breadth and depth over controls. Clonal diversity may have been underestimated, and the donors were mostly white British, with more females than males.

Produced via immunoSEQ multiplex PCR; TCRdb's table is partial and in-frame only. Here the sample spans 120,000 or so clones, approximately 94% being singletons. The CDR3 consists of 13 residues. The ends lost 3 bases at V and 5 bases at J; junction bases unmatched: 0. Germline-derived CDR1 and CDR2 are SEHNR and FQNEAQ (reference sequence). Comments on this clone: The antigen is unknown.

This sequence originates from an adult who received the AZD1222 COVID-19 vaccine. Source: peripheral blood, taken 28 days after the second AZD1222 dose. V and J are TRBV7-9 and TRBJ1-5; TRBD1 aligns across 8 bases. The CDR3 is CASSLTGDQPQHF. In nucleotides, the CDR3 is TGTGCCAGCAGCTTGACAGGGGATCAGCCCCAGCATTTT.